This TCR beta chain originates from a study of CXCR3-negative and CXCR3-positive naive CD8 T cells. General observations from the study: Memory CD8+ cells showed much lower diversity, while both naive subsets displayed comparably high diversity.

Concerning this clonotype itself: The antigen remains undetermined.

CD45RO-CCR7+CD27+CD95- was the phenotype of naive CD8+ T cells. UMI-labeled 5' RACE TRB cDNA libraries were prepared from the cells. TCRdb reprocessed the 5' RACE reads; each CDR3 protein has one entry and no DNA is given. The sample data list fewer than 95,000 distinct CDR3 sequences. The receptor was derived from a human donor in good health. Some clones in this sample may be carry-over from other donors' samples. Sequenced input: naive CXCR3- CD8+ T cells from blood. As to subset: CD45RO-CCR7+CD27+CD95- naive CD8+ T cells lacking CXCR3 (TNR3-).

CDR3 residues: CASSIAPSGANVLTF. The chain carries TRBV19 and TRBJ2-6. CDR1 LNHDA and CDR2 SQIVND come from the germline V gene (reference sequence). This CDR3 spans 15 amino acids.